Included here is one T cell receptor (beta chain) sequence, with context. Template switching incorporated UMIs with a 6-nucleotide sample barcode. Following a re-call of the 5' RACE reads, TCRdb has one entry per CDR3 protein and lacks DNA. The data show about 350,000 distinct CDR3 sequences, and the top ten clones hold roughly 2%. This sample stems from a study of monozygotic twins with inflammatory bowel disease. The CDR3 extends over 16 amino acids. Germline CDR1 is MNHEY and CDR2 is SMNVEV (reference sequence). The clonotype comes from a human donor with ulcerative colitis or Crohn's disease, or a healthy co-twin of an affected twin (not recorded which). This chain joins TRBV27 and TRBJ2-3; TCRdb designates TRBD1, a call that cannot be tested without DNA. The specimen was blood. CDR3 sequence: CASSSRGGGSTDTQYF.